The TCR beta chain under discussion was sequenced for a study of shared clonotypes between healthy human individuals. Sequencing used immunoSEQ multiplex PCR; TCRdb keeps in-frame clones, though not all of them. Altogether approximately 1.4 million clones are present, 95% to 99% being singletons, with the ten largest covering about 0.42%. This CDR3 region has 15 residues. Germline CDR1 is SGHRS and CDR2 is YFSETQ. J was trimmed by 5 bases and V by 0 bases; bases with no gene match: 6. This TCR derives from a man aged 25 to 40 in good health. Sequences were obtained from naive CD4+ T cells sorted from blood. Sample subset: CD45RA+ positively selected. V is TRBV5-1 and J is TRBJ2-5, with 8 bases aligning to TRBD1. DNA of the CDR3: TGCGCCAGCAGCTTGGTGACAGGGGAAAGGGAGACCCAGTACTTC. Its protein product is CASSLVTGERETQYF.